The 15 T cell receptor beta chains below all came from one sample that was sequenced in a study of T-cell reconstitution after alpha-beta-depleted transplantation in children. Library preparation (for TCRbeta) was performed with unique molecular identifiers. TCRdb analysed the PCR reads with MiXCR anew, one entry per CDR3 protein. The sample lists around 230,000 distinct CDR3 sequences, 17% occurring once. The input for sequencing was PBMCs, mostly from graft donor cells, taken 360 days after TCRalphabeta/CD19-depleted stem cell transplant. Every receptor here comes from a male patient aged 2 to 9 who had a stem cell transplant for acute lymphoblastic leukemia, so the T cells may come from the graft donor.

The chain uses TRBV4-2 and TRBJ2-3; D remains ambiguous. The ends were cut back, 0 bases at V and 2 bases at J, with 3 bases in the middle. Germline V gene sequence: CDR1 LGHNA, CDR2 YNFKEQ. The CDR3 covers 13 residues. The CDR3 loop is CASSQEITDTQYF. The CDR3 DNA reads TGTGCCAGCAGCCAAGAAATCACAGATACGCAGTATTTT.

The J gene is TRBJ2-1, the V gene TRBV5-1; D possibly corresponds to TRBD1 (5 bases). The CDR3 runs to 16 residues. In germline, CDR1 is SGHRS, CDR2 YFSETQ. V was pared by 4 bases and J by 0 bases, with 14 bases between. The CDR3 nucleotides are TGCGCCAGCAGCGTACCACAGGATGGCTCCTACAATGAGCAGTTCTTC. This encodes CASSVPQDGSYNEQFF. Full variable domain (rest looked up from reference TRBV5-1 and TRBJ2-1): KAGVTQTPRYLIKTRGQQVTLSCSPISGHRSVSWYQQTPGQGLQFLFEYFSETQRNKGNFPGRFSGRQFSNSRSEMNVSTLELGDSALYLCASSVPQDGSYNEQFFGPGTRLTVL.

The chain has TRBV18 and TRBJ2-2, with no clear D. Germline V gene data show CDR1 as KGHSH and CDR2 as LQKENI. The CDR3 runs 16 residues. The V end lost 5 bases, the J end lost 1 base, and 14 bases lay between the germline ends. The CDR3 protein is CASSVNPGLNTGELFF. The CDR3 DNA reads TGTGCCAGCTCAGTAAATCCGGGCCTGAACACCGGGGAGCTGTTTTTT.

J is TRBJ2-5 and V is TRBV7-2; TRBD2 matches at 12 bases. The CDR3 extends over 16 amino acids. Germline trimming cut 1 base from V and 5 bases from J; bases unmatched to any gene: 5. Germline V lookup: CDR1 SGHTA, CDR2 FQGNSA. The CDR3 loop is CASSLEASGGAETQYF. As DNA, the CDR3 is TGTGCCAGCAGCTTAGAAGCTAGCGGGGGGGCCGAGACCCAGTACTTC.

This clonotype was counted ten times or more. Here the CDR3 DNA reads TGTGCCAGTAGTGCAGAGGAGGGGACCTACGAGCAGTACTTC. Its protein product is CASSAEEGTYEQYF. This chain joins TRBV19 and TRBJ2-7, with a weak D call TRBD2 (6 bases). Trimming took off 5 bases at V and 2 bases at J, with 13 bases between the two ends. This CDR3 has 14 amino acids. CDR1 LNHDA and CDR2 SQIVND come from the germline V gene (reference sequence).

The chain is built from TRBV9 and TRBJ1-2, with D possibly being TRBD1 (5 bases). Germline-derived CDR1 and CDR2 are SGDLS and YYNGEE. CDR3 length equals 15 residues. V gave up 0 bases and J gave up 2 bases, with 11 bases separating them. The CDR3, as DNA: TGTGCCAGCAGCGTAGGGCCCCAGGGAAACTATGGCTACACCTTC. It encodes CASSVGPQGNYGYTF.

The chain joins TRBV4-2 to TRBJ2-5; D might be TRBD2 (5 bases). V lost 5 bases and J 11 bases, leaving 12 bases between the germline ends. Germline CDR1 reads LGHNA; CDR2 reads YNFKEQ. The CDR3 contains 11 residues. CDR3 bases: TGTGCCAGCAGCTACAACGGGGTTCAGTACTTC. Translation: CASSYNGVQYF.

This clonotype was detected only a few times. CDR3 nucleotides: TGTGCCAGCAGCCCCCAAGGTTTCTCTGGGGCCAACGTCCTGACTTTC. It codes for CASSPQGFSGANVLTF. J is TRBJ2-6 and V is TRBV5-6, with D unclear. The CDR3 runs 16 residues. Germline CDR1 reads SGHDT; CDR2 reads YYEEEE. Trimming shortened V by 4 bases and J by 0 bases, and 11 bases separated the two germline ends.

Here the CDR3 DNA reads TGTGCCAGCAGTTTTGAGAACTCCTACGAGCAGTACTTC. Protein product: CASSFENSYEQYF. The chain couples TRBV12-3 or TRBV12-4 to TRBJ2-7; no firm D call. V lost 3 bases and J lost 0, with 6 bases in between. The CDR3 totals 13 residues.

This clonotype was seen many times. J is TRBJ2-5 and V is TRBV10-2, with D unclear. Trimming removed 8 bases at V and 5 bases at J, with 15 bases between. The CDR3 is made up of 13 amino acids. The germline CDR1 and CDR2 sequences are WSHSY and SAAADI. The CDR3: CASSQVGSETQYF. The CDR3 bases are TGCGCCAGCTCCCAGGTGGGATCGGAGACCCAGTACTTC.

The chain uses TRBV4-3 and TRBJ2-2; D not certain. The ends were cut back, 0 bases at V and 6 bases at J, with 14 bases in the middle. The CDR3 has 16 residues. Germline CDR1 is LGHNA and CDR2 is YSLEER. CDR3 nucleotides: TGCGCCAGCAGCCAAGATTTGGGCCTATATTCCGGGGAGCTGTTTTTT. Residues: CASSQDLGLYSGELFF.

The sample holds a few counts of this clonotype. This chain connects TRBV25-1 to TRBJ2-6; 9 nucleotides match TRBD1. The CDR3 covers 16 residues. Per the germline V gene, CDR1 is MGHDK and CDR2 is SYGVNS. Trimming took 6 bases from V and 3 from J; bases not matched to a gene: 6. The CDR3 loop reads CASSYTGGGGANVLTF. The CDR3 bases are TGTGCCAGCAGCTACACAGGGGGCGGTGGGGCCAACGTCCTGACTTTC.

The V and J genes are TRBV29-1 and TRBJ2-5, with 8 bases matching TRBD2. The ends lost 8 bases at V and 6 bases at J; junction bases unmatched: 5. This CDR3 has 11 amino acids. Germline V lookup: CDR1 SQVTM, CDR2 ANQGSEA. CDR3 nucleotides: TGCAGCCCCCGGGAGGGACAGACCCAGTACTTC. This codes for CSPREGQTQYF.

In its sample, this clonotype was seen a few times. The chain joins TRBV5-1 to TRBJ2-5; D call uncertain. V was shortened by 0 bases and J by 5 bases, with 8 bases between the two germline ends. Germline-derived CDR1 and CDR2 are SGHRS and YFSETQ. The CDR3 length is 13 residues. CDR3 DNA sequence: TGCGCCAGCAGCTTGGCAACCGGGGAGACCCAGTACTTC. Translated, it gives CASSLATGETQYF. The whole variable domain, filled in from reference TRBV5-1 and TRBJ2-5, reads KAGVTQTPRYLIKTRGQQVTLSCSPISGHRSVSWYQQTPGQGLQFLFEYFSETQRNKGNFPGRFSGRQFSNSRSEMNVSTLELGDSALYLCASSLATGETQYFGPGTRLLVL.

The sample holds many counts of this clonotype. The chain combines TRBV27 with TRBJ2-1; the match to TRBD2 covers 11 bases. The V segment lost 5 bases and the J segment 7 bases; nucleotides outside the gene matches: 7. This CDR3 region has 15 residues. CDR1 and CDR2 (germline): MNHEY, SMNVEV (reference sequence). DNA for the CDR3: TGTGCCAGCAGTCCAGGGACTAGCGGATATAATGAGCAGTTCTTC. Its protein is CASSPGTSGYNEQFF.